Following are 23 T cell receptor beta chains from one sample sequenced in a study of response to subunit inactivated influenza vaccine. MiXCR, run by TCRdb on the RT-PCR reads, gives a single entry per CDR3 protein. The top ten clones hold more than 8.5% of a sample with about 530,000 distinct CDR3 sequences, 12% of them seen once. The material was PBMCs from blood, obtained on the day of vaccination. The receptors originated from a man in his fifties who received an inactivated influenza vaccine.

The sample holds many counts of this clonotype. The CDR3 loop reads CASSKFSGWGNEQFF. Written as DNA, the CDR3 is TGTGCCAGCAGTAAATTTAGCGGTTGGGGCAATGAGCAGTTCTTC. The gene calls are TRBV12-3 or TRBV12-4 and TRBJ2-1; a weak D match, TRBD2 (6 bases). V gave up 5 bases and J gave up 6 bases, with 17 bases separating them. The CDR3 totals 15 residues.

This rearrangement joins TRBV29-1 to TRBJ2-3; 16 positions match TRBD2. Germline V CDR1 and CDR2: SQVTM, ANQGSEA. This CDR3 has 21 residues. J lost 1 base, V lost 2 bases, and 15 bases had no gene match. Here the CDR3 DNA reads TGCAGCGTTGAAACCCCTGGGGGACTAGCGGGGGGGAAATTGGGCACAGATACGCAGTATTTT. Its protein is CSVETPGGLAGGKLGTDTQYF.

The rearrangement joins TRBV12-3 or TRBV12-4 to TRBJ1-1, with 9 nucleotides matching TRBD1. The CDR3 totals 13 residues. The ends lost 6 bases at V and 9 bases at J; junction bases unmatched: 8. CDR3 protein: CASRPTGGGKAFF. CDR3 nucleotides: TGTGCCAGCAGACCGACAGGGGGGGGAAAAGCTTTCTTT.

The chain employs TRBV9 and TRBJ2-6; D gene uncertain. Between the trimmed V and J ends, which lost 0 bases and 2 bases, there was a span of 9 bases. The CDR3 is 16 amino acids. Germline assignment: CDR1 SGDLS and CDR2 YYNGEE. The CDR3 sequence is CASSVEFRAGANVLTF. CDR3 nucleotide sequence: TGTGCCAGCAGCGTAGAGTTCCGAGCTGGGGCCAACGTCCTGACTTTC. The variable domain in full, with the rest retrieved from reference TRBV9 and TRBJ2-6, is DSGVTQTPKHLITATGQRVTLRCSPRSGDLSVYWYQQSLDQGLQFLIQYYNGEERAKGNILERFSAQQFPDLHSELNLSSLELGDSALYFCASSVEFRAGANVLTFGAGSRLTVL.

V gene TRBV4-1 combines with J gene TRBJ1-5; D is perhaps TRBD1 (5 bases). The V gene's germline CDR1 is MGHRA and CDR2 YSYEKL. The length of the CDR3 is 14 residues. V was cut by 1 base and J by 7 bases, with 11 bases left in between. This CDR3 is CASSQVGGLQPQHF. The CDR3 DNA sequence: TGCGCCAGCAGCCAAGTGGGGGGTTTACAGCCCCAGCATTTT.

This clonotype was seen more than once but under ten times. The rearrangement joins TRBV5-6 to TRBJ2-2; 9 bases line up with TRBD2. Germline-derived CDR1 and CDR2 are SGHDT and YYEEEE. V lost 4 bases to trimming and J lost 2 bases; unmatched junction nucleotides: 12. This CDR3 has 18 amino acids. The CDR3 is CASSRGGMGLANTGELFF. The CDR3 DNA reads TGTGCCAGCAGCCGGGGGGGCATGGGACTAGCAAACACCGGGGAGCTGTTTTTT.

The chain employs TRBV10-3 and TRBJ2-2; 8 bases are shared with TRBD1. The CDR3 consists of 14 residues. The J segment lost 5 bases and the V segment lost 4 bases, leaving 3 bases of the junction unmatched. The germline CDR1 and CDR2 sequences are ENHRY and SYGVKD. CDR3 sequence (DNA): TGTGCCATCAGTGCCGGACAGGGAACCGGGGAGCTGTTTTTT. It yields the protein CAISAGQGTGELFF.

This clonotype was recorded a few times. The CDR3, as DNA: TGTGCCAGCAGCGCACAACGACAGGCTAGCACAGATACGCAGTATTTT. Amino acids: CASSAQRQASTDTQYF. V is TRBV9 and J is TRBJ2-3; possible D gene TRBD1, 6 bases. CDR3 length: 16 amino acids. V was trimmed by 3 bases and J by 0 bases, leaving 14 bases between them. Germline V gene lookup returns CDR1 SGDLS and CDR2 YYNGEE. The full variable domain, rest sourced from reference TRBV9 and TRBJ2-3, is DSGVTQTPKHLITATGQRVTLRCSPRSGDLSVYWYQQSLDQGLQFLIQYYNGEERAKGNILERFSAQQFPDLHSELNLSSLELGDSALYFCASSAQRQASTDTQYFGPGTRLTVL.

In its sample, this clonotype was seen many times. This chain joins TRBV29-1 and TRBJ2-7; no clear D gene. The CDR3 length is 13 residues. The V and J ends lost 3 bases and 3 bases respectively, with 12 bases between them. The germline CDR1 and CDR2 sequences are SQVTM and ANQGSEA. The chain's CDR3 is CSVEMPGYYEQYF. In nucleotides, the CDR3 is TGCAGCGTTGAGATGCCAGGTTACTACGAGCAGTACTTC.

V and J are TRBV28 and TRBJ2-5; D gene unclear. The CDR3 totals 13 residues. Trimming shortened V by 1 base and J by 0 bases, and 3 bases separated the two germline ends. The germline V gene has CDR1 MDHEN and CDR2 SYDVKM. The chain's CDR3 is CASSLYNQETQYF. CDR3 bases: TGTGCCAGCAGTTTATACAACCAAGAGACCCAGTACTTC.

This clonotype was counted many times. V is TRBV12-3 or TRBV12-4 and J is TRBJ1-1, with D hard to call. The CDR3 runs to 14 residues. V dropped 3 bases and J dropped 0 bases, with 8 bases sitting between them. This CDR3 reads CASSLRAMNTEAFF. The CDR3 DNA follows: TGTGCCAGCAGTTTGCGGGCTATGAACACTGAAGCTTTCTTT.

CDR3 DNA sequence: TGTGCCAGCAGCAATAGGACTAGCACCGCGAACACCGGGGAGCTGTTTTTT. It specifies CASSNRTSTANTGELFF. This chain joins TRBV21-1 and TRBJ2-2; TRBD2, as called in the table, went unchecked against the DNA. TRBV21-1 is listed as a pseudogene. The CDR3 totals 17 residues.

This sequence joins TRBV10-3 and TRBJ2-5; D gene unclear. V was cut by 6 bases and J by 1 base, with 12 bases left in between. The germline V gene has CDR1 ENHRY and CDR2 SYGVKD. This CDR3 has 14 amino acids. CDR3 nucleotides: TGTGCCATCAGAGGCGAAGGCAGCCAAGAGACCCAGTACTTC. It yields the protein CAIRGEGSQETQYF.

This chain connects TRBV9 to TRBJ2-1; 10 nucleotides agree with TRBD1. CDR1 is SGDLS, CDR2 YYNGEE, per germline. The CDR3 runs to 18 residues. Losses at the gene ends were 2 bases for V and 5 bases for J; bases not matched to a gene: 13. The CDR3 region is CASSVTPSSGTGDNEQFF. The CDR3 coding sequence is TGTGCCAGCAGCGTCACCCCCTCCTCCGGGACAGGGGACAATGAGCAGTTCTTC.

This clonotype was detected many times. The CDR3 sequence is CASSSGLWTEAFF. The CDR3 DNA is TGTGCCAGCAGCTCAGGGTTGTGGACTGAAGCTTTCTTT. This chain links TRBV7-2 with TRBJ1-1, with D possibly TRBD1 on 5 matching bases. Germline assignment: CDR1 SGHTA and CDR2 FQGNSA. V lost 4 bases and J lost 5, with 11 bases in between. The CDR3 has 13 residues.

Many counts were recorded for this clonotype. V is TRBV29-1 and J is TRBJ2-2; 10 positions match TRBD2. The CDR3 loop spans 13 amino acids. V gave up 6 bases and J gave up 7 bases; unmatched junction bases: 5. Germline V gene lookup returns CDR1 SQVTM and CDR2 ANQGSEA. The CDR3 reads CSVLAGNVGELFF. DNA of the CDR3: TGCAGCGTACTAGCGGGAAATGTCGGGGAGCTGTTTTTT.

CDR3 in amino acids: CASSYGGVGLNTEAFF. The CDR3 nucleotides are TGTGCCAGCAGTTACGGGGGGGTCGGACTGAACACTGAAGCTTTCTTT. The chain joins TRBV6-2 or TRBV6-3 to TRBJ1-1; a weak D match, TRBD1 (5 bases). Trimming removed 2 bases from V and 0 bases from J, with 13 bases in between. Looked up from germline, CDR1 is MNHEY and CDR2 is SVGEGT. This CDR3 has 16 residues.

This clonotype was detected ten times or more. The V and J genes are TRBV27 and TRBJ2-5; tentative D call: TRBD1 (6 bases). CDR3 size: 15 residues. Trimming removed 2 bases from V and 6 bases from J, with 16 bases in between. The germline V gene encodes CDR1 MNHEY and CDR2 SMNVEV (reference sequence). CDR3 nucleotide sequence: TGTGCCAGCAGTTTAGGTCAGGGGCTTTTGAAGACCCAGTACTTC. Translating it yields CASSLGQGLLKTQYF.

The table lists this clonotype with many counts. V and J are TRBV7-9 and TRBJ2-1; no firm D call. The CDR3 spans 11 residues. The V end was cut by 5 bases, the J end by 10 bases, with 9 bases between. CDR1 SEHNR and CDR2 FQNEAQ come from the germline V gene (reference sequence). The CDR3 is CASSLVLEQFF. In nucleotides, the CDR3 is TGTGCCAGCAGCCTCGTGCTAGAGCAGTTCTTC.

This clonotype has a handful of counts. The chain uses TRBV28 and TRBJ2-7, with 7 bases aligning to TRBD1. The trim removed 4 bases at V and 10 bases at J, leaving 10 bases unmatched. The CDR3 consists of 13 residues. CDR1 and CDR2 from the germline V gene are MDHEN and SYDVKM. The CDR3, as DNA: TGTGCCAGCAGTTCAGACAGGGAAGATGATCAGTACTTC. Its protein product is CASSSDREDDQYF.

CDR3 sequence: CASSQAPQGSYEQYF. The CDR3 DNA reads as TGCGCCAGCAGCCAAGCCCCCCAGGGCTCCTACGAGCAGTACTTC. The chain has TRBV4-3 and TRBJ2-7; D is possibly TRBD1 (5 bases). The germline V gene encodes CDR1 LGHNA and CDR2 YSLEER. V dropped 1 base and J dropped 0 bases, with 10 bases sitting between them. CDR3 size: 15 residues.

This clonotype was seen a single time. The junction departs from germline at one end; a sequencing error may be responsible. J is TRBJ2-1 and V is TRBV10-3, with TRBD2 matching over 11 bases. This CDR3 is built from 19 residues. The germline gives CDR1 ENHRY, CDR2 SYGVKD. The CDR3 sequence is CALSYGLAGGRSSYNEQFF. The CDR3 region has the DNA TGTGCCCTCAGTTACGGGCTAGCGGGGGGAAGGAGCTCCTACAATGAGCAGTTCTTC.

The gene calls are TRBV12-3 or TRBV12-4 and TRBJ2-3; D may be TRBD2 (6 bases). The CDR3 loop spans 14 amino acids. V was cut by 6 bases and J by 4 bases, with 14 bases left in between. The chain's CDR3 is CASSPGGVADTQYF. Written as DNA, the CDR3 is TGTGCCAGCAGCCCCGGAGGGGTGGCAGATACGCAGTATTTT.